The T cell receptor beta chain described here comes from a study of T cell responses to AZD1222 COVID-19 vaccine. CDR1 and CDR2 (germline): LGHNA, YSLEER. This CDR3 comprises 14 residues. The germline V and J ends were trimmed by 3 bases and 3 bases, with 10 bases remaining between them. The assay was immunoSEQ multiplex PCR, and TCRdb's table has in-frame clones only and misses some. The sample yields fewer than 120,000 clones, 81% seen once. The genes are TRBV4-3 and TRBJ2-3; the D is unclear. The sequencing used peripheral blood, collected on day 0 of AZD1222 vaccination. The receptor was isolated from an adult in good health. The CDR3 spells CASSQGSFTDTQYF. The CDR3 DNA reads TGCGCCAGCAGCCAGGGATCTTTTACAGATACGCAGTATTTT.